This TCR beta chain derives from a study of blood T cell repertoires in COVID-19 (dated by TCRdb to about 2020). Regarding the study in general: Samples covering the acute and convalescent phases of COVID-19 were provided by collaborators in the United States, Italy and Spain. Where available, HLA class I and class II types were taken from metadata supplied by the sample provider and were not determined by assay-based typing. The samples were drawn from two sources: the first 160 participants of the ongoing ImmuneRACE study, and 1,000 to 1,500 subjects contributed by 6 global collaborators. The material from the prospective study consisted of cDNA or gDNA derived from T cells, B-cell-depleted T cells, or PBMCs. Subjects who had been exposed to COVID-19, were actively infected with it, or had recovered from it provided the deeply sampled blood TCRbeta repertoires that made up the dataset. The repertoires were released in a freely available public database meant as a resource for research on the immune response to SARS-CoV-2. Sample metadata almost always included a de-identified subject ID, COVID-19 status, age in years and sex.

CDR1 SGHRS and CDR2 YFSETQ are derived from the germline V gene. The CDR3 spans 19 residues, from the cysteine through the phenylalanine. Left in the record is the CDR3 DNA by itself, 57 bases read in frame from the first base. V loses 0 bases at its end and J loses 1 base; junction bases beyond the gene matches: 9. One collaborating source in Seattle enrolled patients while the patients were actively infected and followed the patients over time throughout the course of disease. The collaborating institutions used their own protocols to collect whole blood in K2EDTA tubes. For TCRbeta analysis, collaborators shipped samples as frozen whole blood, isolated PBMCs, or DNA extracted from either of those sample types. In the case of this clone: The antigen this receptor binds is unknown. No much larger clone exists at a distance of one base, and base qualities are not known.

TCRbeta CDR3 regions were amplified from genomic DNA by means of the immunoSEQ Assay, a bias-controlled multiplex PCR. Under the source paper's analysis protocol: Nucleated cell counts per sample were estimated from amplification of reference gene primers within the assay. To quantify the absolute abundance of each unique TCRbeta CDR3 rearrangement, sequence reads were collapsed and filtered. Productive Simpson clonality was computed per sample as the square root of Simpson's diversity index over productive rearrangements. Entries here come from immuneACCESS through TCRdb and include only in-frame sequences with V and J called. Some clones fail to appear in such tables; in the studies checked, an unresolved V gene covers under half of the shortfall, and the cause of the remainder is unknown. V and J calls and clone size are as listed in that table; D and trimming were resolved from the DNA. The sample data list 160,000 or so clones, and around 84% of these were observed just once. Roughly 5% of the sample belongs to the ten largest clones.

Paper-wide results and their limitations: Clinical and demographic metadata were provided uncurated, with the amount varying by source and participant.

This TCR was recovered from a woman aged 45-65 years with COVID-19, enrolled during active disease. The chain employs TRBV5-1 and TRBJ1-6, with TRBD1 matching 8 junction bases. Sequenced input: peripheral blood. CDR3 protein: CASSLAGGYPRSYNSPLHF. The DNA is as follows: TGCGCCAGCAGCTTGGCAGGGGGCTATCCACGGTCCTATAATTCACCCCTCCACTTT.